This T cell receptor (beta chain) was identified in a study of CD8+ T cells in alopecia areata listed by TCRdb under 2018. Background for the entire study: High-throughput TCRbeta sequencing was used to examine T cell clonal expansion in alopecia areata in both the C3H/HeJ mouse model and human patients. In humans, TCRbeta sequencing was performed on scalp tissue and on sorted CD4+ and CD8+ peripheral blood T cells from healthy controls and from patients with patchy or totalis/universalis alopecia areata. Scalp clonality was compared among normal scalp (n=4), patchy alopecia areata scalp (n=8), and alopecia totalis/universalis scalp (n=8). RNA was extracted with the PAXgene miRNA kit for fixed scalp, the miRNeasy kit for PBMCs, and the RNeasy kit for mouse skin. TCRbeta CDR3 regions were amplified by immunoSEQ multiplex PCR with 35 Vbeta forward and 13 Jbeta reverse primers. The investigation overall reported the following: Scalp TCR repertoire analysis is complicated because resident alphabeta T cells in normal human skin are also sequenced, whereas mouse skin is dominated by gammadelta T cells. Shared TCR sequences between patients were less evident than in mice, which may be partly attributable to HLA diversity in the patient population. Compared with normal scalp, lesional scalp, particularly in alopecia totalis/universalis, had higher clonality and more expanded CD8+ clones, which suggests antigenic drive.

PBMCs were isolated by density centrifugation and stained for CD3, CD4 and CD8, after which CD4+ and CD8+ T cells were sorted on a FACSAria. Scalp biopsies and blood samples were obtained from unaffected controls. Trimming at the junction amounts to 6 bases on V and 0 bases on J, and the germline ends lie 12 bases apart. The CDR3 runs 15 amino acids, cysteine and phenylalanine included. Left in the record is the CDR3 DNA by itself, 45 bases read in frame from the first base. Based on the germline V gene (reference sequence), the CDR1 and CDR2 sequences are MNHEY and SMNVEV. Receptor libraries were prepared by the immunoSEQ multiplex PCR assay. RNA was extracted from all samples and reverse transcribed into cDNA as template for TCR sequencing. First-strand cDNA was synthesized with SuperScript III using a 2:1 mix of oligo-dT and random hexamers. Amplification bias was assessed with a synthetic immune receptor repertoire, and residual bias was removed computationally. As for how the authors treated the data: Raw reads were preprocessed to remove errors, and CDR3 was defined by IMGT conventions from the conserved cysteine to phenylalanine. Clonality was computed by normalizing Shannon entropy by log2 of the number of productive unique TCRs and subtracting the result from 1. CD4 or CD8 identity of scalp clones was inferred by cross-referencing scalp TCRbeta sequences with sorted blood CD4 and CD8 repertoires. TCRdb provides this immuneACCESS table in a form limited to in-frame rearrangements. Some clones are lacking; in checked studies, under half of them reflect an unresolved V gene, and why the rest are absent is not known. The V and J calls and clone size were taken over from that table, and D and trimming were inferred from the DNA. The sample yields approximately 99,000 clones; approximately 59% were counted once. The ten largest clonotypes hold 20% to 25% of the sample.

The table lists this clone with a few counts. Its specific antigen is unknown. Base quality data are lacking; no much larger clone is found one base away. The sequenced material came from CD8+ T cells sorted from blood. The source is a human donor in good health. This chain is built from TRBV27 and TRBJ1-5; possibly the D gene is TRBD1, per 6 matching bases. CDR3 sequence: CASSPTGFSNQPQHF. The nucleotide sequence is TGTGCCAGCAGCCCAACAGGGTTTAGCAATCAGCCCCAGCATTTT.